Shown below are 18 T cell receptor beta chains from a single sample sequenced in a study of PD-1 blockade in mismatch repair-deficient tumors. Profiling relied on immunoSEQ multiplex PCR, and the TCRdb table lists in-frame clones only, not all of them. The sample consists of roughly 49,000 clones, over 60% of them appearing once. The starting material was PBMCs, obtained before pembrolizumab treatment. These receptors were obtained from an adult with mismatch repair-deficient cancer.

The rearrangement joins TRBV7-9 to TRBJ2-2; TRBD1 matches 9 bases. The germline gives CDR1 SEHNR, CDR2 FQNEAQ (reference sequence). The CDR3 runs 15 residues. The trim removed 5 bases at V and 7 bases at J, leaving 8 bases unmatched. The CDR3 loop is CASSPPGQGLGELFF. As DNA, the CDR3 is TGTGCCAGCAGCCCTCCGGGACAGGGCCTCGGGGAGCTGTTTTTT.

The chain employs TRBV6-1 and TRBJ2-5; D gene uncertain. V lost 6 bases to trimming and J lost 4 bases, with 3 bases between them. The CDR3 is 10 residues long. Germline CDR1 reads MNHNS; CDR2 reads SASEGT. The CDR3 DNA follows: TGTGCCAGCAGGAGAGAGACCCAGTACTTC. It encodes CASRRETQYF.

The chain carries TRBV7-9 and TRBJ1-5; 7 nucleotides align to TRBD1. The CDR3 loop spans 13 amino acids. CDR1 and CDR2 (germline): SEHNR, FQNEAQ (reference sequence). Trimming cost V 3 bases and J 6 bases; bases outside gene matches: 2. Written as DNA, the CDR3 is TGTGCCAGCAGCTTCGCAGGGGGTCAGCCCCAGCATTTT. It translates to CASSFAGGQPQHF.

The chain uses TRBV4-1 and TRBJ2-1; no clear D gene. Germline CDR1 and CDR2: MGHRA and YSYEKL. The germline V and J ends were trimmed by 3 bases and 8 bases, with 14 bases remaining between them. This CDR3 contains 14 residues. The CDR3 protein is CASSHRTTLDEQFF. The CDR3 DNA follows: TGCGCCAGCAGCCACCGGACCACCCTCGATGAGCAGTTCTTC.

The CDR3: CASRRAASNQPQHF. For the CDR3, the DNA is TGTGCCAGCAGGAGGGCAGCTAGCAATCAGCCCCAGCATTTT. The V call is TRBV6-1, the J call TRBJ1-5; D unclear. CDR1 MNHNS and CDR2 SASEGT come from the germline V gene. The germline V and J ends were trimmed by 6 bases and 0 bases, with 9 bases remaining between them. The length of the CDR3 is 14 residues.

The gene calls are TRBV5-8 and TRBJ2-7; D remains unclear. This CDR3 is built from 12 residues. In germline, CDR1 is SGHTS, CDR2 YDEGEE. V was trimmed by 4 bases and J by 6 bases, leaving 11 bases between them. The CDR3 sequence is CASSPYGSEQYF. In DNA, the CDR3 is TGTGCCAGCAGCCCTTACGGTAGCGAGCAGTACTTC.

Concerning this clone: Other DNA sequences in this specimen translate into the identical CDR3. The V and J genes are TRBV2 and TRBJ2-7; 12 bases line up with TRBD2. The ends lost 3 bases at V and 4 bases at J; junction bases unmatched: 4. CDR1 and CDR2 (germline): SNHLY, FYNNEI. This CDR3 is 15 amino acids long. The CDR3 nucleotides read TGTGCCAGCAGTGAGACTAGCGGGAGCGGGTACGAGCAGTACTTC. It specifies CASSETSGSGYEQYF.

The chain uses TRBV28 and TRBJ2-1, with D tentatively TRBD2 (5 bases). V lost 10 bases, J lost 9 bases, and 13 bases lay in between. The CDR3 loop spans 11 amino acids. Germline lookup yields CDR1 MDHEN and CDR2 SYDVKM. The CDR3 coding sequence is TGTGCCATCCGAGAGCGGCGTGAGCAGTTCTTC. Amino acid sequence: CAIRERREQFF.

The rearrangement joins TRBV19 to TRBJ2-3; 9 bases agree with TRBD2. Germline V gene data show CDR1 as LNHDA and CDR2 as SQIVND (reference sequence). The CDR3 runs to 16 residues. The V gene end was trimmed by 3 bases and the J gene end by 5 bases; junction bases not matched to a gene: 9. The CDR3 is CASSMAASGVGDTQYF. CDR3 DNA sequence: TGTGCCAGTAGTATGGCGGCTAGCGGGGTGGGAGATACGCAGTATTTT.

The chain is built from TRBV27 and TRBJ2-5, with 9 bases that match TRBD2. Per germline, CDR1 MNHEY and CDR2 SMNVEV (reference sequence). The J segment lost 1 base and the V segment lost 4 bases, leaving 1 base of the junction unmatched. The CDR3 length is 14 residues. The CDR3 spells CASSSSGAQETQYF. CDR3 coding DNA: TGTGCCAGCAGTTCTAGCGGGGCCCAAGAGACCCAGTACTTC.

This chain joins TRBV28 and TRBJ2-1; possibly TRBD1 for D (6 bases). The CDR3 has 16 amino acids. Per germline, CDR1 MDHEN and CDR2 SYDVKM. The germline V and J ends were trimmed by 2 bases and 7 bases, with 18 bases remaining between them. The CDR3 sequence: CASSLRPGAGKNEQFF. In DNA form, the CDR3 reads TGTGCCAGCAGTTTAAGGCCAGGGGCGGGCAAGAATGAGCAGTTCTTC.

The genes are TRBV7-8 and TRBJ2-5, with 11 bases identical to TRBD2. CDR1 and CDR2 (germline): SGHVS, FQNEAQ. V trimming: 5 bases; J trimming: 2 bases; junction bases outside the gene matches: 19. This CDR3 is 20 amino acids long. The CDR3 is CASSPTLAGDLNRPQETQYF. In DNA form, the CDR3 reads TGTGCCAGCAGCCCCACACTAGCGGGAGACCTAAATAGACCTCAAGAGACCCAGTACTTC.

The chain couples TRBV10-2 to TRBJ1-5; no clear D gene. Germline CDR1 WSHSY, CDR2 SAAADI. V lost 5 bases and J 3 bases, leaving 8 bases between the germline ends. This CDR3 is 13 amino acids long. The CDR3 coding sequence is TGCGCCAGCAGTCGGACGGTCAATCAGCCCCAGCATTTT. It encodes CASSRTVNQPQHF.

The V gene is TRBV19, the J gene TRBJ2-1, with 12 bases identical to TRBD2. The V gene's germline CDR1 is LNHDA and CDR2 SQIVND (reference sequence). V gave up 7 bases and J gave up 13 bases; unmatched junction bases: 20. This CDR3 is built from 17 residues. The CDR3 DNA sequence: TGTGCCAGTACCAATGGGGCTAGCGGGAGGGCCCAGGCCGTCCAGTTCTTC. Translating gives CASTNGASGRAQAVQFF.

This clone was counted once. The rearrangement links TRBV27 to TRBJ2-1; tentatively, D is TRBD2 (5 bases). The CDR3 sequence is 14 residues long. Germline values: CDR1 MNHEY, CDR2 SMNVEV (reference sequence). The ends were cut back, 8 bases at V and 0 bases at J, with 11 bases in the middle. DNA for the CDR3: TGTGCCAGCTGCCCGGGATCCTCCTACAATGAGCAGTTCTTC. This translates into CASCPGSSYNEQFF.

This chain uses TRBV5-1 with TRBJ2-7, with 8 bases lining up with TRBD1. Germline CDR1 reads SGHRS; CDR2 reads YFSETQ. This CDR3 contains 15 residues. Unmatched junction bases numbered 9, after V lost 7 bases and J lost 0 bases. CDR3 loop: CASRSWTGSSYEQYF. The CDR3, as DNA: TGCGCCAGCCGTTCCTGGACAGGGAGCTCCTACGAGCAGTACTTC.

This chain links TRBV4-2 with TRBJ2-7; no definite D call. In germline, CDR1 is LGHNA, CDR2 YNFKEQ. CDR3 size: 12 residues. The V end lost 0 bases, the J end lost 5 bases, and 5 bases lay between the germline ends. The CDR3 is CASSQDDNEQYF. The CDR3 region has the DNA TGTGCCAGCAGCCAAGACGACAACGAGCAGTACTTC.

This clone is a singleton in its sample. V and J are TRBV10-1 and TRBJ1-1, with a weak D call TRBD1 (5 bases). CDR3 length: 14 amino acids. Looked up from germline, CDR1 is WNHNN and CDR2 is SYGVQD (reference sequence). V dropped 7 bases and J dropped 2 bases, with 14 bases sitting between them. This CDR3 is CASKLARTNTEAFF. CDR3 sequence (DNA): TGCGCCAGCAAACTAGCCCGGACAAACACTGAAGCTTTCTTT.